This TCR beta chain originates from a study of early T cells in non-severe SARS-CoV-2 infection. Study-level information: Bulk RNA taken from unsorted whole blood was sequenced, leaving chains unpaired. The study's findings and limits: VDJdb matches were skewed toward anti-spike CD8 T cell responses.

Concerning this clonotype itself: The antigen is unknown.

Individual cDNA molecules were tagged with unique molecular identifiers, the study reported. TCRdb ran MiXCR on the 5' RACE reads and lists one entry per CDR3 protein. The sample gives around 89,000 distinct CDR3 sequences, roughly 14% of which show up once; approximately 0.62% is in the top ten. The sample was whole blood. This TCR was recovered from an adult who was a healthcare worker with PCR-confirmed SARS-CoV-2 infection or an uninfected control (not recorded which).

In DNA, the CDR3 is TGTGCCAGCAGTGAAGGTGTGACAGGCAGTACTAACTATGGCTACACCTTC. Translation: CASSEGVTGSTNYGYTF. The genes are TRBV6-1 and TRBJ1-2, with D possibly TRBD1 on 6 matching bases. The CDR3 sequence is 17 residues long. Trimming pared 1 base from V and 0 bases from J, leaving 15 bases between. Germline V CDR1 and CDR2: MNHNS, SASEGT.